One sample yielded the 20 T cell receptor beta chains listed below, sequenced in a study of T cell changes during pregnancy in multiple sclerosis. TCRdb's table, derived via immunoSEQ multiplex PCR, lists solely in-frame clones and lacks some. In the table there are 61,000 or so clones, roughly 95% of which are singletons. The material was CD4+ T cells from peripheral blood mononuclear cells, obtained before pregnancy. The receptors were gathered from a female donor with multiple sclerosis, enrolled in a pregnancy study.

J is TRBJ2-1 and V is TRBV14; 9 bases are a match to TRBD1. V shed 3 bases and J 2 bases; nucleotides not matched to a gene: 5. The CDR3 runs to 16 residues. Germline V gives CDR1 SGHDN, CDR2 FVKESK. This chain's CDR3 is CASSQHRGLTYNEQFF. CDR3 DNA sequence: TGTGCCAGCAGCCAGCACAGGGGGCTTACCTACAATGAGCAGTTCTTC.

This clone was counted once. This chain links TRBV19 with TRBJ2-7, with TRBD1 matching 11 bases. This CDR3 comprises 17 residues. The V segment lost 1 base and the J segment 2 bases; nucleotides outside the gene matches: 7. Germline V gene lookup returns CDR1 LNHDA and CDR2 SQIVND (reference sequence). The CDR3 here is CASSIAGQGAKTYEQYF. The CDR3 coding sequence is TGTGCCAGTAGTATAGCCGGACAGGGGGCGAAAACCTACGAGCAGTACTTC. Looking up the rest from reference TRBV19 and TRBJ2-7 gives the full variable domain: DGGITQSPKYLFRKEGQNVTLSCEQNLNHDAMYWYRQDPGQGLRLIYYSQIVNDFQKGDIAEGYSVSREKKESFPLTVTSAQKNPTAFYLCASSIAGQGAKTYEQYFGPGTRLTVT.

The J gene is TRBJ2-1, the V gene TRBV18, with 13 bases that match TRBD2. This CDR3 is built from 16 residues. Losses at the gene ends were 6 bases for V and 7 bases for J; bases not matched to a gene: 9. Germline V lookup: CDR1 KGHSH, CDR2 LQKENI. The CDR3 loop is CASSSGTSGMRNEQFF. The CDR3 DNA is TGTGCCAGCTCCTCTGGGACTAGCGGGATGCGAAATGAGCAGTTCTTC.

This clone was seen a single time. The chain carries TRBV19 and TRBJ2-4; 7 bases line up with TRBD2. The CDR3 is 14 residues long. The J segment lost 8 bases and the V segment lost 2 bases, leaving 6 bases of the junction unmatched. Germline-derived CDR1 and CDR2 are LNHDA and SQIVND (reference sequence). The CDR3: CASSILGLEDIQYF. CDR3 sequence (DNA): TGTGCCAGTAGTATATTAGGACTAGAGGACATTCAGTACTTC.

The chain carries TRBV19 and TRBJ2-7; perhaps TRBD2 as D (5 bases). Trimming pared 5 bases from V and 1 base from J, leaving 9 bases between. CDR1 is LNHDA and CDR2 is SQIVND in the germline V gene (reference sequence). The CDR3 length is 13 residues. The CDR3 DNA is TGTGCCAGTAGTCCCCGGACTTCCTACGAGCAGTACTTC. Its protein product is CASSPRTSYEQYF.

The V gene is TRBV9, the J gene TRBJ2-5; 8 bases are a match to TRBD1. Germline lookup yields CDR1 SGDLS and CDR2 YYNGEE. The V segment lost 4 bases and the J segment 5 bases; nucleotides outside the gene matches: 13. The CDR3 is 16 residues long. The CDR3 DNA reads TGTGCCAGCAGCAAACGGACAGGGACAGGAGGGGAGACCCAGTACTTC. Protein product: CASSKRTGTGGETQYF.

V usage is TRBV2 and J usage is TRBJ1-6, with D possibly TRBD1 on 5 matching bases. Per the germline V gene, CDR1 is SNHLY and CDR2 is FYNNEI. Trimming took off 7 bases at V and 6 bases at J, with 16 bases between the two ends. This CDR3 is 15 amino acids long. The chain's CDR3 is CASTPVGGSNSPLHF. The CDR3 nucleotides read TGTGCCAGCACCCCAGTGGGGGGATCTAATTCACCCCTCCACTTT.

In DNA, the CDR3 is TGTGCCAGCAGCTTTTCCGTTCGACAGGGGAACGACAATGAGCAGTTCTTC. Protein: CASSFSVRQGNDNEQFF. The chain combines TRBV5-4 with TRBJ2-1, with 8 positions matching TRBD1. The V and J ends lost 2 bases and 5 bases, in that order; junction bases with no gene match: 12. There are 17 residues in the CDR3. CDR1 SGHNT and CDR2 YYREEE come from the germline V gene (reference sequence).

The V gene is TRBV4-3, the J gene TRBJ1-4, with TRBD1 as a possible D gene (6 bases). From germline, CDR1 is LGHNA and CDR2 YSLEER. The CDR3 is 15 residues long. Between the trimmed V and J ends, which lost 0 bases and 6 bases, there was a span of 11 bases. In nucleotides, the CDR3 is TGCGCCAGCAGCCAAGAAGGGGGGGCGGATGAAAAACTGTTTTTT. Translating gives CASSQEGGADEKLFF.

DNA for the CDR3: TGTGCCAGCAGCTTAGCTTCCCCTCTCGAGCAGTACTTC. Residues: CASSLASPLEQYF. This rearrangement joins TRBV7-2 to TRBJ2-7; D is uncertain. In germline, CDR1 is SGHTA, CDR2 FQGNSA. The CDR3 runs to 13 residues. V was cut by 0 bases and J by 6 bases, with 9 bases left in between.

This chain uses TRBV5-4 with TRBJ2-5; D not certain. The CDR3 consists of 13 residues. Trimming left V 0 bases short and J 7 bases short, with 10 bases between. Per germline, CDR1 SGHNT and CDR2 YYREEE (reference sequence). Here the CDR3 reads CASSLGIFGTQYF. CDR3 coding DNA: TGTGCCAGCAGCTTGGGTATATTCGGGACCCAGTACTTC.

This chain uses TRBV27 with TRBJ1-4, with TRBD1 identical over 8 bases. Germline CDR1 MNHEY, CDR2 SMNVEV (reference sequence). V shed 6 bases and J 7 bases; nucleotides not matched to a gene: 4. This CDR3 contains 13 residues. The CDR3 reads CASSFRGLEKLFF. Written as DNA, the CDR3 is TGTGCCAGCAGCTTCAGGGGGCTTGAAAAACTGTTTTTT.

J is TRBJ2-3 and V is TRBV12-5, with D maybe TRBD2 (5 bases). Trimming removed 7 bases at V and 2 bases at J, with 16 bases between. The V gene's germline CDR1 is LGHNT and CDR2 FRNRAP. The length of the CDR3 is 15 residues. CDR3: CASANHGLLTDTQYF. In DNA, the CDR3 is TGTGCTAGTGCCAACCATGGACTGCTCACAGATACGCAGTATTTT.

This sequence joins TRBV28 and TRBJ2-7, with TRBD2 as a possible D gene (5 bases). Germline V gene data show CDR1 as MDHEN and CDR2 as SYDVKM. V lost 6 bases and J 1 base, leaving 13 bases between the germline ends. This CDR3 has 14 residues. This CDR3 is CASRQSGGSYEQYF. CDR3 coding DNA: TGTGCCAGCAGGCAGAGCGGCGGATCCTACGAGCAGTACTTC.

The rearrangement links TRBV11-3 to TRBJ2-3; 7 bases line up with TRBD2. Looked up from germline, CDR1 is SGHNT and CDR2 is YENEEA. The J segment lost 3 bases and the V segment lost 5 bases, leaving 8 bases of the junction unmatched. This CDR3 is built from 15 residues. The CDR3 sequence is CASSRGLGGTDTQYF. DNA for the CDR3: TGTGCCAGCAGCCGCGGCCTGGGGGGGACAGATACGCAGTATTTT.

V gene TRBV7-8 combines with J gene TRBJ2-7, with 9 nucleotides matching TRBD2. V lost 4 bases to trimming and J lost 0 bases; unmatched junction nucleotides: 13. The CDR3 has 18 amino acids. Germline V gene lookup returns CDR1 SGHVS and CDR2 FQNEAQ. The CDR3 nucleotides read TGTGCCAGCAGCTCCCCCCCGGGAGCGGGAGGCCGCTCCTACGAGCAGTACTTC. It translates to CASSSPPGAGGRSYEQYF.

The chain couples TRBV5-4 to TRBJ2-7, with 8 bases identical to TRBD2. The V gene end was trimmed by 2 bases and the J gene end by 0 bases; junction bases not matched to a gene: 4. Germline V gives CDR1 SGHNT, CDR2 YYREEE (reference sequence). This CDR3 is built from 15 residues. In nucleotides, the CDR3 is TGTGCCAGCAGCTTAGCGGGAGCGGCCTCCTACGAGCAGTACTTC. Translation: CASSLAGAASYEQYF.

J is TRBJ2-7 and V is TRBV28; TRBD2 is a possible D gene (5 bases). The CDR3 totals 12 residues. The V end lost 1 base, the J end lost 7 bases, and 8 bases lay between the germline ends. Germline V CDR1 and CDR2: MDHEN, SYDVKM. This chain's CDR3 is CASSLLPGEQYF. CDR3 in DNA: TGTGCCAGCAGTTTATTGCCGGGGGAGCAGTACTTC.

V is TRBV2 and J is TRBJ2-3, with 10 bases matching TRBD1. The CDR3 extends over 15 amino acids. Germline V gene sequence: CDR1 SNHLY, CDR2 FYNNEI. With 8 bases clipped from V and 3 bases from J, the junction kept 8 bases outside the gene matches. This CDR3 is CASGLGQGLTDTQYF. The CDR3, as DNA: TGTGCCAGCGGGTTGGGACAGGGGTTAACAGATACGCAGTATTTT.

The chain carries TRBV2 and TRBJ2-7, with 8 positions matching TRBD1. Germline-derived CDR1 and CDR2 are SNHLY and FYNNEI. The CDR3 spans 15 residues. V was pared by 4 bases and J by 2 bases, with 7 bases of the junction left unmatched. CDR3 protein: CASSGTGTGPYEQYF. In DNA form, the CDR3 reads TGTGCCAGCAGTGGCACCGGGACAGGCCCCTACGAGCAGTACTTC.